The T cell receptor (beta chain) described here comes from a study of blood T cells in healthy people across ages (dated by TCRdb to the mid-2010s). Regarding the study in general: In model experiments, roughly one uniquely barcoded TCR beta cDNA molecule per two T cells was captured by template switching. To track age-related changes in TCR beta repertoire diversity, the study relied on deep sequencing normalized with unique cDNA molecular identifiers. The donors were split into four age groups: young (average around 17 years), middle-aged (about 40), aged (roughly 60) and long-lived (82). To avoid experimental bias, donors of different ages were spread randomly across the sequencing lanes. The study analyzed two additional independent replicas of 1 million unique cDNA reads from the same blood draw for two donors, one aged 18 to 30 and one aged 80 or older.

Receptor amplification or capture employed 5' RACE. Sequenced on an Illumina HiSeq 2500. A second about 7 to 12 cycle PCR used a sample-barcoded 5' primer and a J-beta primer mix. A unique molecular identifier was introduced onto each TCR beta cDNA molecule by a template-switch 5' adaptor carrying 12 random nucleotides. Each sample yielded at least 2.5 million CDR3-containing paired-end reads. First-strand cDNA synthesis was performed from all RNA using the Mint cDNA synthesis kit, with priming by a TRBC-specific oligonucleotide. All cDNA was treated with uracil-DNA glycosylase and then went through a first 18-cycle PCR with the universal primers M1SS and BC2_uni_R. The authors processed their data as follows. For normalization, 1 million high-quality reads, each with a distinct molecular identifier, were randomly selected from each sample. Reads sharing molecular identifiers were discarded rather than binned into consensus sequences. CDR3 identification, clonotype clustering and error correction used MiTCR with a Q25 quality threshold and the strictest error-elimination algorithm. A nonparametric unseen species model using Euler transformation provided a lower-bound estimate of total TCR beta diversity. TCRdb handled the public reads itself, with Q25 trimming in fastp and clone calling in MiXCR, and kept productive beta chains. Entries are consolidated by CDR3 protein sequence, retaining the most common genes and DNA. V and J calls and clone size were set by TCRdb, not the authors. Here the sample has fewer than 950,000 distinct CDR3 sequences; 35% to 40% occur a single time. The ten largest clonotypes hold around 13% of the sample.

The trim is 6 bases for V and 4 bases for J, with a gap of 9 bases between the germline ends. Sequences SNHLY (CDR1) and FYNNEI (CDR2) are obtained from the germline V gene. There are 12 amino acids in the CDR3, from cysteine to phenylalanine inclusive. CDR3 DNA only is kept here, 36 bases in frame from base 1. Regarding this clonotype: Which antigen it targets is not known. Base quality data are lacking; no much larger clone is found one base away.

Beyond this particular receptor, the publication reports: Compared with the aged group, the long-lived group had more naive CD4+ T cells, fewer expanded clones and increased TCR diversity, suggesting age selection. The CMV infection status of donors was not known, potentially confounding age-related changes in expanded clonotypes. There was a strong correlation between observed TCR beta diversity and the percentage of naive T cells measured by flow cytometry. Estimates of total diversity based on one million sequenced T cells were considered lower bounds and underestimates. Bulk unsorted PBMC profiling prevented conclusive comparison of naive and antigen-experienced compartments. Observed TCR beta diversity per million T cells fell roughly linearly with age, and a significant reduction was already apparent by age around 36.

The roughly 39 donors, aged about 6 to 95 years, were systemically healthy Caucasian individuals from Russia. Each donor gave 9.5 to 10 milliliters of peripheral blood, drawn into EDTA-treated Vacutainer tubes. Ficoll-Paque density-gradient centrifugation was used to isolate PBMCs, with at least 6.5 million per sample. Total RNA, at least 5.5 micrograms per sample, was extracted from PBMCs with Trizol reagent. For every donor, an aliquot of PBMCs went through flow cytometry to measure the percentages of naive CD45RAhigh/CD27high T cells. The sequencing input was blood. The receptor comes from a man in his late teens or twenties in good health. This chain joins TRBV2 to TRBJ2-5, and perhaps TRBD1 as D gene, on 6 matching bases. This receptor has the CDR3 CASRAGVETQYF. The DNA sequence reads TGTGCCAGCAGGGCAGGGGTAGAGACCCAGTACTTC.